The clone carrying this T cell receptor beta chain was seen repeatedly, ten times or more. As yet, its antigen is unknown. These data belong to a study of blood T cells in healthy people across ages. Every donor contributed around 10 milliliters of peripheral blood by blood draw. Per sample, a minimum of 6.5 million PBMCs were isolated. Findings and limits, study-wide: More naive CD4+ cells and higher diversity were found in long-lived than in aged donors.

The germline V gene has CDR1 LNHNV and CDR2 YYDKDF (reference sequence). The CDR3 loop spans 15 amino acids. The trim removed 6 bases at V and 2 bases at J, leaving 6 bases unmatched. It was with a sample-barcoded 5' primer and a J-beta primer mix that a second PCR of roughly 6 to 12 cycles was run. Through a template-switch adaptor with 12 random nucleotides, each cDNA molecule received a tag. TCRdb re-called the 5' RACE reads through MiXCR, storing one row per CDR3 protein. The sample lists roughly 730,000 distinct CDR3 sequences, about 61% seen once, with 20% to 30% in the top ten. The sequence was collected from a man aged 35 to 55 in good health. The chain couples TRBV15 to TRBJ1-5; 8 nucleotides agree with TRBD1. The specimen was blood. CDR3: CATSTQTGGNQPQHF. CDR3 nucleotide sequence: TGTGCCACCAGTACTCAGACAGGGGGCAATCAGCCCCAGCATTTT.